A single sample gave rise to the 7 T cell receptor beta chains below, sequenced in a study of blood T cell repertoires in COVID-19. Clones were sequenced by immunoSEQ multiplex PCR, and TCRdb holds only the in-frame ones, with some missing. This table has more than 85,000 clones, more than 85% appearing once. The sample was peripheral blood. These receptors were obtained from a man aged 50 to 59 with active or convalescent COVID-19.

The J gene is TRBJ1-1, the V gene TRBV19; TRBD1 matches at 7 bases. The junction had 7 bases not matched to a gene; V was cut back by 5 bases and J by 1 base. This CDR3 is 15 amino acids long. Germline V CDR1 and CDR2: LNHDA, SQIVND (reference sequence). The CDR3 loop is CASSPPDRENTEAFF. DNA for the CDR3: TGTGCCAGTAGTCCCCCCGACAGGGAGAACACTGAAGCTTTCTTT.

The chain is built from TRBV5-6 and TRBJ2-7; 7 nucleotides agree with TRBD1. CDR3 length equals 13 residues. Germline CDR1 and CDR2: SGHDT and YYEEEE. V lost 3 bases and J lost 3; bases outside the gene matches: 3. CDR3 protein: CASSSTGIYEQYV. Written as DNA, the CDR3 is TGTGCCAGCAGCTCGACAGGGATCTACGAGCAGTACGTC.

The chain combines TRBV18 with TRBJ1-1, with TRBD1 matching over 9 bases. Per the germline V gene, CDR1 is KGHSH and CDR2 is LQKENI. J was trimmed by 3 bases and V by 3 bases; bases with no gene match: 5. This CDR3 region has 15 residues. CDR3 sequence: CASSPNDRGYTEAFF. The CDR3 DNA sequence: TGTGCCAGCTCACCGAACGACAGGGGGTACACTGAAGCTTTCTTT.

V and J are TRBV3-1 (or the pseudogene TRBV3-2) and TRBJ2-6, with TRBD1 identical over 9 bases. Unmatched junction bases numbered 6, after V lost 0 bases and J lost 0 bases. CDR1 and CDR2 from the germline V gene are LGHDT and YNNKEL (reference sequence). This CDR3 contains 19 residues. The CDR3 loop is CASSQEIADRGSGANVLTF. CDR3 sequence (DNA): TGTGCCAGCAGCCAAGAGATCGCGGACAGGGGCTCTGGGGCCAACGTCCTGACTTTC.

This chain joins TRBV5-5 and TRBJ1-1; tentatively, D is TRBD1 (6 bases). The germline V gene has CDR1 SGHKS and CDR2 YYEKEE (reference sequence). The CDR3 spans 15 residues. The ends were cut back, 4 bases at V and 7 bases at J, with 20 bases in the middle. CDR3 DNA sequence: TGTGCCAGCAGCCTGGAGGGGGTAGGGGACATTGAAGCTTTCTTT. It codes for CASSLEGVGDIEAFF.

The chain uses TRBV19 and TRBJ1-1; D call uncertain. There are 13 residues in the CDR3. Trimming took 8 bases from V and 0 from J, leaving 10 bases between them. The germline V gene has CDR1 LNHDA and CDR2 SQIVND (reference sequence). CDR3 bases: TGTGCCAGTGGGCCGTCTGTGAACACTGAAGCTTTCTTT. Encoded protein: CASGPSVNTEAFF.

The V call is TRBV7-2, the J call TRBJ2-5; TRBD2 matches 10 bases. V was clipped by 4 bases and J by 2 bases; unmatched bases: 4. Per the germline V gene, CDR1 is SGHTA and CDR2 is FQGNSA. This CDR3 is built from 15 residues. The CDR3 sequence: CASSSQAGGQETQYF. CDR3 sequence (DNA): TGTGCCAGCAGCTCCCAAGCGGGGGGGCAAGAGACCCAGTACTTC.